Below, one T cell receptor (beta chain) is given with its context. V shed 5 bases and J shed 0 bases, with 14 bases lying between them. CDR1 SGHTA and CDR2 FQGNSA come from the germline V gene. The CDR3 covers 15 residues. TCRdb fed the 5' RACE reads into MiXCR, producing one record per CDR3 protein. The data contain about 520,000 distinct CDR3 sequences, roughly a fifth of them singletons. These data belong to a study of identical twins. In addition, the sample was reused for a study of T cells expressing NK-cell markers.

This sequence was found in a woman between 18 and 30 years old in good health. V is TRBV7-2 and J is TRBJ2-7; D assignment may be TRBD1 or TRBD2 (5 bases each). The source material was CD4+ T cells sorted from blood. In DNA, the CDR3 is TGTGCCAGCAGCGTGGGGACGGCGAACTCCTACGAGCAGTACTTC. It is translated as CASSVGTANSYEQYF.